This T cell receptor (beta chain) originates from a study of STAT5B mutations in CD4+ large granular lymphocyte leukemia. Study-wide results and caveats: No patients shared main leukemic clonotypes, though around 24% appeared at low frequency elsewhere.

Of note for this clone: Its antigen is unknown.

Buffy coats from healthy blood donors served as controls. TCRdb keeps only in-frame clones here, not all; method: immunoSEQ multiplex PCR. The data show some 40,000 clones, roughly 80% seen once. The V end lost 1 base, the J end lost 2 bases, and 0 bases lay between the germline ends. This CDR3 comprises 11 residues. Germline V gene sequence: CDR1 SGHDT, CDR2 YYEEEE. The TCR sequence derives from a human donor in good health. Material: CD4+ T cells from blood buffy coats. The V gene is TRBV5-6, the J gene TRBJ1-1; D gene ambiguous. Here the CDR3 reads CASSLNTEAFF. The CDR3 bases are TGTGCCAGCAGCTTGAACACTGAAGCTTTCTTT.